This T cell receptor (beta chain) was identified in a study of radiotherapy plus CTLA-4 blockade in lung cancer. In the study overall: Objective responses occurred in around 18% of patients; around 30% had disease control.

Germline V CDR1 and CDR2: MNHEY, SMNVEV (reference sequence). CDR3 size: 14 residues. With 3 bases removed from V and 5 bases from J, the gap between germline ends came to 13 bases. This table comes from immunoSEQ multiplex PCR, and its TCRdb copy is limited to in-frame clones, with some not included. Of more than 90,000 clones listed, around 88% are singletons. Regarding the study as a whole: Together with interferon-beta, which increased in serum after radiation, early dynamic changes in blood T cell clones were reportedly the best predictors of response. Clones derived from tumor TCRs expanded in blood after radiotherapy plus ipilimumab.

Of note for this clone: Antigen: not known.

This chain uses TRBV27 with TRBJ2-5, with a possible D match to TRBD2 (5 bases). The material sequenced was peripheral blood, taken from a patient treated with radiotherapy plus ipilimumab. The receptor's source is a human donor with non-small cell lung cancer that progressed on radiotherapy plus ipilimumab. The CDR3 coding sequence is TGTGCCAGCAGTTTTGGCGGGCCCCGGGAGACCCAGTACTTC. It encodes CASSFGGPRETQYF.